This paragraph reports one T cell receptor beta chain. The CDR3 totals 14 residues. With V trimmed by 0 bases and J by 4 bases, 3 bases remained unmatched. CDR1 is SGHTS and CDR2 is YDEGEE in the germline V gene. The data were obtained in a study of blood T cell repertoires in COVID-19. About the research overall: Acute and convalescent COVID-19 specimens originated in the United States, Italy and Spain. From T cells, B-cell-depleted T cells, or PBMCs came the material, which was cDNA or gDNA.

Authors' analysis steps: Reference gene primers were amplified, and this amplification served to estimate nucleated cell counts. Sequenced by immunoSEQ multiplex PCR; TCRdb stores in-frame clones only, minus some. That table is the source of V, J and clone size, and D and trimming were worked out from the DNA. This sample has 45,000 to 60,000 clones, with approximately 86% found just once. The TCR sequence derives from a man aged 55 to 70 with acute or convalescent COVID-19. The sample was peripheral blood. J is TRBJ2-7 and V is TRBV5-8, with TRBD1 matching over 8 bases. The DNA for the CDR3 is TGTGCCAGCAGCTTGGTAACAGGGGGGTACGAGCAGTACTTC. This encodes CASSLVTGGYEQYF.